The rows below give T cell receptor beta chains drawn from one sample of a study of blood T cell repertoires in COVID-19. Assay used: immunoSEQ multiplex PCR; TCRdb lists only in-frame clones, some missing. The repertoire consists of 150,000 to 200,000 clones, with around 84% occurring once and the leading ten covering approximately 6%. Sequencing was performed on PBMCs or T cells enriched from blood (not recorded which). These receptors were collected from a man aged 35-49 years who had recovered from COVID-19. Each CDR3 is given with its conserved first and last residue. A D gene is named only where the DNA matches it firmly. Only part of the rows carry a size: once, few, many, or a class if the clone is expanded.

abundance: .
d_gene: TRBD1
j_gene: TRBJ2-6
v_gene: TRBV5-5
CDR3aa: CASSSRDRVSGANVLTF
CDR3nt: TGTGCCAGCAGCTCCCGGGACAGGGTCTCTGGGGCCAACGTCCTGACTTTC

abundance: few
d_gene: .
j_gene: TRBJ1-2
v_gene: TRBV23-1
CDR3aa: CASSREPIYYGYTF
CDR3nt: TGCGCCAGCAGTCGAGAACCGATCTATTATGGCTACACCTTC

abundance: .
d_gene: TRBD1
j_gene: TRBJ1-6
v_gene: TRBV30
CDR3aa: CAWGGQVLYNSPLHF
CDR3nt: TGTGCCTGGGGGGGACAGGTCCTTTATAATTCACCCCTCCACTTT

abundance: .
d_gene: TRBD1
j_gene: TRBJ2-7
v_gene: TRBV3-1/TRBV3-2
CDR3aa: CASSQPTGSSYEQYF
CDR3nt: TGTGCCAGCAGCCAGCCGACAGGGTCATCCTACGAGCAGTACTTC

abundance: .
d_gene: .
j_gene: TRBJ2-5
v_gene: TRBV5-4
CDR3aa: CASSLEGLQETQYF
CDR3nt: TGTGCCAGCAGCTTGGAAGGACTTCAAGAGACCCAGTACTTC

abundance: .
d_gene: .
j_gene: TRBJ1-2
v_gene: TRBV5-1
CDR3aa: CASSDTYGYTF
CDR3nt: TGCGCCAGCAGCGACACCTATGGCTACACCTTC

abundance: once
d_gene: .
j_gene: TRBJ1-6
v_gene: TRBV6-1
CDR3aa: CASSALTDGSYNSPLHF
CDR3nt: TGTGCCAGCAGTGCTCTGACAGACGGCTCCTATAATTCACCCCTCCACTTT

abundance: once
d_gene: .
j_gene: TRBJ2-7
v_gene: TRBV11-2
CDR3aa: CASSLAYGDYEQYF
CDR3nt: TGTGCCAGCAGCTTAGCGTACGGAGATTACGAGCAGTACTTC

abundance: .
d_gene: TRBD1
j_gene: TRBJ2-7
v_gene: TRBV6-1
CDR3aa: CASRPGQGGSYEQYF
CDR3nt: TGTGCCAGCAGGCCCGGACAGGGGGGGTCCTACGAGCAGTACTTC

abundance: .
d_gene: TRBD1
j_gene: TRBJ1-2
v_gene: TRBV6-5
CDR3aa: CASSSGTGDGYTF
CDR3nt: TGTGCCAGCAGTTCCGGGACAGGGGATGGCTACACCTTC

abundance: .
d_gene: TRBD2
j_gene: TRBJ2-2
v_gene: TRBV5-6
CDR3aa: CASSWGLAGVEQGGELFF
CDR3nt: TGTGCCAGCAGCTGGGGACTAGCGGGGGTCGAACAGGGCGGGGAGCTGTTTTTT

abundance: .
d_gene: .
j_gene: TRBJ1-2
v_gene: TRBV27
CDR3aa: CASSRGLTYGYTF
CDR3nt: TGTGCCAGCAGTCGGGGACTCACATATGGCTACACCTTC

abundance: once
d_gene: .
j_gene: TRBJ2-4
v_gene: TRBV19
CDR3aa: CARPPRGNNIQYF
CDR3nt: TGTGCCAGACCCCCTAGGGGGAATAACATTCAGTACTTC

abundance: .
d_gene: TRBD1
j_gene: TRBJ1-3
v_gene: TRBV18
CDR3aa: CASSPRNGQVGDTIYF
CDR3nt: TGTGCCAGCTCACCCCGTAACGGACAGGTCGGGGACACCATATATTTT

abundance: .
d_gene: .
j_gene: TRBJ2-2
v_gene: TRBV5-1
CDR3aa: CASSLAQLNTGELFF
CDR3nt: TGCGCCAGCAGCTTGGCACAGTTGAACACCGGGGAGCTGTTTTTT

abundance: .
d_gene: TRBD1
j_gene: TRBJ2-7
v_gene: TRBV9
CDR3aa: CASSVGGQGGYEQYF
CDR3nt: TGTGCCAGCAGCGTAGGGGGACAGGGGGGCTACGAGCAGTACTTC

abundance: .
d_gene: .
j_gene: TRBJ1-6
v_gene: TRBV7-2
CDR3aa: CASRGGLNSPLHF
CDR3nt: TGTGCCAGCAGGGGGGGGCTGAATTCACCCCTCCACTTT

abundance: once
d_gene: .
j_gene: TRBJ2-5
v_gene: TRBV30
CDR3aa: CAWSAEWGAEDVTQYF
CDR3nt: TGTGCCTGGTCCGCCGAGTGGGGAGCCGAAGATGTGACCCAGTACTTC

abundance: .
d_gene: TRBD2
j_gene: TRBJ2-3
v_gene: TRBV9
CDR3aa: CASSETSGGATDTQYF
CDR3nt: TGTGCCAGCAGCGAGACTAGCGGGGGTGCCACAGATACGCAGTATTTT

abundance: .
d_gene: .
j_gene: TRBJ1-6
v_gene: TRBV10-2
CDR3aa: CASSGLNSPLHF
CDR3nt: TGCGCCAGCAGTGGACTTAATTCACCCCTCCACTTT

abundance: .
d_gene: .
j_gene: TRBJ1-1
v_gene: TRBV27
CDR3aa: CASSRSVSAGQNTEAFF
CDR3nt: TGTGCCAGCAGCAGGAGCGTTTCGGCAGGGCAGAACACTGAAGCTTTCTTT

abundance: .
d_gene: TRBD1
j_gene: TRBJ1-2
v_gene: TRBV2
CDR3aa: CARNRGDYGYTF
CDR3nt: TGTGCCCGGAACAGGGGGGACTATGGCTACACCTTC

abundance: .
d_gene: .
j_gene: TRBJ2-3
v_gene: TRBV5-1
CDR3aa: CASTSDGKSTDTQYF
CDR3nt: TGCGCCAGCACCTCAGACGGGAAAAGCACAGATACGCAGTATTTT

abundance: .
d_gene: TRBD1
j_gene: TRBJ2-7
v_gene: TRBV20-1
CDR3aa: CSAGTGYEQYF
CDR3nt: TGCAGTGCGGGGACAGGCTACGAGCAGTACTTC

abundance: .
d_gene: .
j_gene: TRBJ1-1
v_gene: TRBV30
CDR3aa: CAWSARRGGEAFF
CDR3nt: TGTGCCTGGAGTGCACGACGTGGGGGCGAAGCTTTCTTT

abundance: few
d_gene: .
j_gene: TRBJ1-5
v_gene: TRBV25-1
CDR3aa: CASSEFVGQPQHF
CDR3nt: TGTGCCAGCAGTGAATTCGTCGGTCAGCCCCAGCATTTT

abundance: .
d_gene: .
j_gene: TRBJ1-2
v_gene: TRBV5-4
CDR3aa: CASSSQAGGYTF
CDR3nt: TGTGCCAGCAGCTCGCAGGCTGGGGGCTACACCTTC

abundance: .
d_gene: TRBD1
j_gene: TRBJ1-2
v_gene: TRBV6-5
CDR3aa: CASGYGQANYGYTF
CDR3nt: TGTGCCAGCGGCTACGGACAGGCTAACTATGGCTACACCTTC

abundance: .
d_gene: TRBD1
j_gene: TRBJ2-3
v_gene: TRBV5-6
CDR3aa: CASSLNRGRSDTQYF
CDR3nt: TGTGCCAGCAGCTTGAACAGGGGCAGATCAGATACGCAGTATTTT

abundance: .
d_gene: TRBD1
j_gene: TRBJ2-5
v_gene: TRBV30
CDR3aa: CACWTGLRETQYF
CDR3nt: TGTGCCTGTTGGACAGGCTTGAGAGAGACCCAGTACTTC

abundance: .
d_gene: TRBD2
j_gene: TRBJ2-3
v_gene: TRBV7-6
CDR3aa: CASSSRILAGTDTQYF
CDR3nt: TGTGCCAGCAGTTCCAGGATCCTAGCGGGCACAGATACGCAGTATTTT

abundance: .
d_gene: .
j_gene: TRBJ1-5
v_gene: TRBV19
CDR3aa: CASSRVEASLGPQHF
CDR3nt: TGTGCCAGTAGTCGGGTCGAGGCGTCCCTAGGGCCCCAGCATTTT

abundance: .
d_gene: .
j_gene: TRBJ1-2
v_gene: TRBV27
CDR3aa: CASSPQEEYGYTF
CDR3nt: TGTGCCAGCAGTCCCCAAGAGGAGTATGGCTACACCTTC

abundance: few
d_gene: .
j_gene: TRBJ2-3
v_gene: TRBV18
CDR3aa: CASSLDGGRTDTQYF
CDR3nt: TGTGCCAGCTCACTGGACGGAGGGCGAACAGATACGCAGTATTTT

abundance: .
d_gene: TRBD2
j_gene: TRBJ2-5
v_gene: TRBV9
CDR3aa: CASSEWGGNGETQYF
CDR3nt: TGTGCCAGCAGCGAATGGGGGGGTAACGGTGAGACCCAGTACTTC

abundance: .
d_gene: .
j_gene: TRBJ2-3
v_gene: TRBV5-1
CDR3aa: CASSSNGQLTDTQYF
CDR3nt: TGCGCCAGCAGCTCCAACGGACAGCTCACAGATACGCAGTATTTT

abundance: .
d_gene: TRBD1
j_gene: TRBJ2-7
v_gene: TRBV12-3/TRBV12-4
CDR3aa: CASSRTGGSEQYF
CDR3nt: TGTGCCAGCAGCCGGACAGGGGGCAGCGAGCAGTACTTC

abundance: .
d_gene: .
j_gene: TRBJ1-2
v_gene: TRBV5-6
CDR3aa: CASSLFREIYGYTF
CDR3nt: TGTGCCAGCAGCTTGTTTCGGGAGATCTATGGCTACACCTTC

abundance: .
d_gene: TRBD1
j_gene: TRBJ1-1
v_gene: TRBV10-3
CDR3aa: CAISSGTESFF
CDR3nt: TGTGCCATCAGTTCCGGGACAGAATCTTTCTTT

abundance: .
d_gene: .
j_gene: TRBJ2-5
v_gene: TRBV5-5
CDR3aa: CASSPGEETQYF
CDR3nt: TGTGCCAGCAGCCCCGGGGAAGAGACCCAGTACTTC